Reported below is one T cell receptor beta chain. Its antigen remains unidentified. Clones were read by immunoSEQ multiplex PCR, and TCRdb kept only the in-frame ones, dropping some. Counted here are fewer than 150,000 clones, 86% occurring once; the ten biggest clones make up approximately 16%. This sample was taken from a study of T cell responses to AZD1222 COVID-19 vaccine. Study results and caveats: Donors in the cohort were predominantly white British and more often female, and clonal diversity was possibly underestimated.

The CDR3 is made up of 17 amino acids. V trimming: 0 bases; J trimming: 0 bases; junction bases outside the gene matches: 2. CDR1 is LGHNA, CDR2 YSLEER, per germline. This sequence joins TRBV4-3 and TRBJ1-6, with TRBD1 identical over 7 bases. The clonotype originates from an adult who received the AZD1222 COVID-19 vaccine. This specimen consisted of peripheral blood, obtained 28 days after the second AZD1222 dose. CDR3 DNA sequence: TGCGCCAGCAGCCAAGAGACAGGGAGCTCCTATAATTCACCCCTCCACTTT. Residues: CASSQETGSSYNSPLHF.